The present entry profiles one TCR beta chain with its context. What it binds is unknown. Over chemoradiotherapy, repertoires were sampled more than once. The CDR3 runs 13 residues. V lost 3 bases and J lost 2, with 7 bases in between. Germline V gene data show CDR1 as LNHNV and CDR2 as YYDKDF (reference sequence). The record originates from a study of chemoradiotherapy in HPV16-positive cancers. Study-level results: Non-HPV-specific T cells did not expand in tumors during treatment, whereas candidate HPV-specific clones and E7-related motifs did. The functional HPV-specific definition rests on just a couple of HPV16-positive patients.

Sequencing used immunoSEQ multiplex PCR; TCRdb keeps in-frame clones, though not all of them. The sample includes some 7,700 clones, around 80% of them seen just once. This receptor was taken from a human donor with HPV-associated anogenital cancer. The sample was taken from a patient who underwent chemoradiotherapy. The chain combines TRBV15 with TRBJ1-1; D is undetermined. CDR3 nucleotide sequence: TGTGCCACCAGCAGGAGGGAAAACACTGAAGCTTTCTTT. This codes for CATSRRENTEAFF.